This T cell receptor beta chain stems from a study of patients and donors after allogeneic stem cell transplantation. This clonotype was observed at least ten times. Germline V gives CDR1 ENHRY, CDR2 SYGVKD. The CDR3 has 16 residues. V gave up 0 bases and J gave up 5 bases, with 11 bases separating them. TCRdb redid the calling of the RT-PCR reads with MiXCR, one entry per CDR3 protein. The table records approximately 150,000 distinct CDR3 sequences, nearly 25% of them present only once. This TCR was sampled from a human donor who was either an allogeneic HSCT recipient or a stem cell or donor lymphocyte infusion donor (not recorded which). It is not recorded whose cells these are; they may come from a transplant donor. Sequenced material: blood, either unsorted or a sorted T cell fraction (not recorded which). This chain uses TRBV10-3 with TRBJ1-6, with D unresolved. CDR3 residues: CAISESKGLNNSPLHF. The CDR3 coding sequence is TGTGCCATCAGTGAGTCGAAAGGGCTCAATAATTCACCCCTCCACTTT.